The text below deals with one TCR beta chain. This clone's antigen is unknown. Per-base quality was not reported, and no clone a single base away is much larger than it. This specimen comes from a study of blood T cell repertoires in COVID-19 (dated by TCRdb to about 2020). About the study as a whole: The collaborator samples originated in the United States, Italy and Spain and spanned the acute and convalescent phases of COVID-19. The prospective study material was composed of cDNA or gDNA derived from T cells, B-cell-depleted T cells, or PBMCs. The dataset comprised deeply sampled blood TCRbeta repertoires from subjects exposed to, actively infected with, or recovered from COVID-19. A freely available public database, intended as a resource for researchers studying the immune response to SARS-CoV-2, is where the repertoires were released. Samples came from the ongoing ImmuneRACE study (first 160 participants) plus 1,254 subjects from 6 global collaborators. A de-identified subject ID, COVID-19 status, age in years and sex were almost always included in the sample metadata. Where available, HLA class I and class II types were taken from metadata supplied by the sample provider and were not determined by assay-based typing.

Study-wide conclusions, independent of this receptor: Clinical and demographic metadata were provided uncurated, with the amount varying by source and participant.

The CDR3 covers 15 residues, taking in both the cysteine and the phenylalanine. Just CDR3 DNA is preserved here, 45 bases in frame from base 1. Trimming leaves V shorter by 3 bases and J shorter by 5 bases, with the junction holding 7 bases beyond the gene matches. CDR1 and CDR2 were assigned from the germline V gene as MGHDK and SYGVNS. Whole blood was collected in K2EDTA tubes by collaborating institutions according to the institutions' own protocols. For TCRbeta analysis, collaborators shipped samples in one of three forms: frozen whole blood, isolated PBMCs, or DNA extracted from either of those sample types. TCRbeta CDR3 regions were amplified from genomic DNA by means of the immunoSEQ Assay, a bias-controlled multiplex PCR. As for the authors' bioinformatics: The number of nucleated cells in each sample was estimated from the amplification of reference gene primers within the assay. To quantify the absolute abundance of each unique TCRbeta CDR3 rearrangement, sequence reads were collapsed and filtered. Productive Simpson clonality was computed per sample as the square root of Simpson's diversity index over productive rearrangements. The table was pulled from immuneACCESS by TCRdb, which kept in-frame rearrangements only. Such tables lose some clones; where checked, under half of the loss comes from unresolved V genes, and the rest has no known cause. The DNA gave D and trimming, while V, J and clone size come from that table. Present in this sample are about 200,000 clones, 84% of which were seen just once. The ten largest clones take up 5.1% of the sample.

The chain was built from TRBV25-1 and TRBJ2-5; 9 central bases correspond to TRBD2. What was sequenced was peripheral blood. This TCR was recovered from a woman between 70 and 85 years old with active or convalescent COVID-19. The nucleotide sequence is given as TGTGCCAGCAGTGATGGCGGGAGGGCGGAGGAGACCCAGTACTTC. Translated, it reads CASSDGGRAEETQYF.